A single sample is the source of the 5 T cell receptor beta chains below, sequenced in a study of blood T cell repertoires in COVID-19. The assay was immunoSEQ multiplex PCR, and TCRdb's table has in-frame clones only and misses some. The sample lists around 130,000 clones, 87% seen once, with more than 2% in the top ten. The sample was peripheral blood. The receptor source for this set is a woman between 45 and 65 years old with acute or convalescent COVID-19.

V gene TRBV7-8 combines with J gene TRBJ2-3; possible D gene TRBD2, 6 bases. This CDR3 spans 14 amino acids. V lost 3 bases and J lost 3, with 10 bases in between. Germline V gene data show CDR1 as SGHVS and CDR2 as FQNEAQ. CDR3 residues: CASSFWRGTDTQYF. The DNA for the CDR3 is TGTGCCAGCAGCTTTTGGCGGGGAACAGATACGCAGTATTTT.

Only one count was recorded for this clone. This chain links TRBV6-5 with TRBJ1-4; TRBD1 is a possible D gene (5 bases). The CDR3 sequence is 16 residues long. Germline CDR1 and CDR2: MNHEY and SVGAGI. Trimming cost V 0 bases and J 0 bases, with 8 bases left between them. CDR3 amino acids: CASSYSGLTTNEKLFF. CDR3 DNA sequence: TGTGCCAGCAGTTACTCGGGACTAACAACTAATGAAAAACTGTTTTTT.

V gene TRBV21-1 combines with J gene TRBJ1-3; the table's D call, TRBD1, was not checked against the DNA. TRBV21-1 is shown as a pseudogene. The CDR3 extends over 19 amino acids. As DNA, the CDR3 is TGTGCCAGCAAAAGGAGCAGGACAGGGTGTGGTAGCTCTGGAAACACCATATATTTT. Its protein product is CASKRSRTGCGSSGNTIYF.

This clone has a single count. The chain has TRBV13 and TRBJ2-7, with D perhaps matching TRBD1 (5 bases). The CDR3 covers 15 residues. Trimming cost V 1 base and J 0 bases, with 10 bases left between them. Germline V CDR1 and CDR2: PRHDT, FYEKMQ (reference sequence). The CDR3 coding sequence is TGTGCCAGCAGCTTAGAGGGGAAAAGCTCCTACGAGCAGTACTTC. As protein: CASSLEGKSSYEQYF.

The rearrangement joins TRBV7-3 to TRBJ1-2, with a tentative D call TRBD1 (5 bases). Germline CDR1 is SGHTA and CDR2 is FQGTGA. CDR3 size: 16 residues. Trimming removed 5 bases from V and 2 bases from J, with 18 bases in between. In nucleotides, the CDR3 is TGTGCCAGCAGCCGGACCCCAGGGATCGGGAACTATGGCTACACCTTC. Translating gives CASSRTPGIGNYGYTF.